Listed here is a single T cell receptor (beta chain). Clones were read by immunoSEQ multiplex PCR, and TCRdb kept only the in-frame ones, dropping some. The sample lists approximately 2.5 million clones; roughly 93% were seen once. V lost 5 bases and J lost 0; bases outside the gene matches: 13. CDR1 is MDHEN and CDR2 is SYDVKM in the germline V gene. CDR3 length: 17 residues. This specimen belongs to a study of shared clonotypes between healthy human individuals. The TCR originated in a man aged 18 to 30 in good health. Some clones in this sample may be carry-over from other donors' samples. The J gene is TRBJ2-7, the V gene TRBV28; 7 nucleotides agree with TRBD2. The sequenced sample consisted of naive CD4+ T cells from PBMCs. Subset meaning: CD45RA+ positively selected. Here the CDR3 DNA reads TGTGCCAGCAGTCCATATAGGGCGGGGGTAGCCTCCTACGAGCAGTACTTC. Translation gives CASSPYRAGVASYEQYF.